This TCR beta chain was profiled in a study of early T cells in non-severe SARS-CoV-2 infection. The protocol attached unique molecular identifiers to individual cDNA molecules. MiXCR, applied by TCRdb to the 5' RACE reads, yields one record per CDR3 protein. Here the sample spans some 60,000 distinct CDR3 sequences, about 12% being singletons. The specimen sequenced was whole blood. The receptor comes from an adult who was a healthcare worker with PCR-confirmed SARS-CoV-2 infection or an uninfected control (not recorded which).

DNA for the CDR3: TGTGCCACGAAACCAACCGGGAAAATGAACACTGAAGCTTTCTTT. Protein sequence: CATKPTGKMNTEAFF. The chain carries TRBV15 and TRBJ1-1; no reliable D call. There are 15 residues in the CDR3. Per germline, CDR1 LNHNV and CDR2 YYDKDF (reference sequence). Deletions cut 9 bases from V and 0 bases from J, with 17 bases between.